What follows are 30 T cell receptor beta chains derived from one specimen sequenced in a study of B cell selection in AIRE deficiency. Profiling relied on immunoSEQ multiplex PCR, and the TCRdb table lists in-frame clones only, not all of them. The sample yields about 25,000 clones, over 95% seen once. Conventional CD4 T cells were sorted as CD4+CD127+ cells. Sequencing used CD4+CD127+ conventional T cells sorted from PBMCs. The source of these receptors is a human donor in good health.

The V and J genes are TRBV18 and TRBJ2-1; no reliable D call. CDR1 KGHSH and CDR2 LQKENI come from the germline V gene. This CDR3 has 15 amino acids. V lost 3 bases, J lost 0 bases, and 9 bases lay in between. CDR3 in DNA: TGTGCCAGCTCACCCGTACCCTACTCCTACAATGAGCAGTTCTTC. Translation: CASSPVPYSYNEQFF.

V usage is TRBV7-2 and J usage is TRBJ2-7; D gene uncertain. The CDR3 totals 13 residues. Trimming left V 0 bases short and J 5 bases short, with 8 bases between. Germline-derived CDR1 and CDR2 are SGHTA and FQGNSA. The CDR3 sequence is CASSLAVQDEQYF. CDR3 DNA: TGTGCCAGCAGCTTAGCGGTACAAGACGAGCAGTACTTC.

This chain connects TRBV7-6 to TRBJ2-4; 10 positions agree with TRBD1. In germline, CDR1 is SGHVS, CDR2 FNYEAQ. The junction had 11 bases not matched to a gene; V was cut back by 0 bases and J by 12 bases. The CDR3 extends over 16 amino acids. CDR3 loop: CASSLATAPDRGAQYF. In DNA, the CDR3 is TGTGCCAGCAGCTTAGCCACAGCCCCGGACAGGGGGGCTCAGTACTTC.

The chain uses TRBV7-9 and TRBJ1-6, with D possibly TRBD1 on 5 matching bases. This CDR3 has 18 residues. In germline, CDR1 is SEHNR, CDR2 FQNEAQ (reference sequence). V lost 4 bases, J lost 0 bases, and 16 bases lay in between. The CDR3 loop is CASSSGGRGSSYNSPLHF. In nucleotides, the CDR3 is TGTGCCAGCAGCTCCGGCGGGCGGGGGAGCTCCTATAATTCACCCCTCCACTTT.

The V call is TRBV7-9, the J call TRBJ1-6; no reliable D call. Trimming pared 1 base from V and 7 bases from J, leaving 2 bases between. The CDR3 runs to 12 residues. CDR1 SEHNR and CDR2 FQNEAQ come from the germline V gene (reference sequence). CDR3 sequence reads: CASSLGNSPLHF. The CDR3 DNA reads as TGTGCCAGCAGCTTAGGGAATTCACCCCTCCACTTT.

As regards this clone: The same CDR3 is also encoded by other DNA sequences in this sample. This chain links TRBV6-5 with TRBJ1-6; D remains ambiguous. CDR3 size: 12 residues. Germline V gene lookup returns CDR1 MNHEY and CDR2 SVGAGI. Trimming took 2 bases from V and 7 from J, leaving 3 bases between them. The CDR3 loop reads CASSYLNSPLHF. As DNA, the CDR3 is TGTGCCAGCAGTTACCTCAATTCACCCCTCCACTTT.

V gene TRBV11-1 combines with J gene TRBJ2-1, with D maybe TRBD2 (6 bases). Germline CDR1 and CDR2: SGHAT and FQDESV (reference sequence). This CDR3 comprises 15 residues. Trimming took 8 bases from V and 4 from J, leaving 18 bases between them. The CDR3 sequence: CASGPGTRSYNEQFF. In DNA form, the CDR3 reads TGTGCCAGCGGACCGGGGACTCGTTCGTACAATGAGCAGTTCTTC. Combining the CDR3 with reference TRBV11-1 and TRBJ2-1 gives the whole variable domain EAEVAQSPRYKITEKSQAVAFWCDPISGHATLYWYRQILGQGPELLVQFQDESVVDDSQLPKDRFSAERLKGVDSTLKIQPAELGDSAMYLCASGPGTRSYNEQFFGPGTRLTVL.

Notes on this clone: This specimen includes other DNA sequences encoding the same CDR3. This chain connects TRBV2 to TRBJ2-1, with TRBD2 matching over 9 bases. The CDR3 totals 15 residues. Germline V CDR1 and CDR2: SNHLY, FYNNEI. V shed 9 bases, J shed 9 bases, and the junction held 15 bases outside the gene matches. CDR3 protein: CARSPGLALGGEQFF. CDR3 sequence (DNA): TGTGCCAGATCACCGGGACTAGCACTTGGGGGTGAGCAGTTCTTC. The full variable domain, rest sourced from reference TRBV2 and TRBJ2-1, is EPEVTQTPSHQVTQMGQEVILRCVPISNHLYFYWYRQILGQKVEFLVSFYNNEISEKSEIFDDQFSVERPDGSNFTLKIRSTKLEDSAMYFCARSPGLALGGEQFFGPGTRLTVL.

The rearrangement joins TRBV11-2 to TRBJ2-7; weak D call: TRBD2 (5 bases). The germline gives CDR1 SGHAT, CDR2 FQNNGV. The CDR3 is 13 amino acids. V was clipped by 5 bases and J by 2 bases, with 10 bases between them. The CDR3 reads CASSRPGTYEQYF. As DNA, the CDR3 is TGTGCCAGCAGCCGCCCGGGGACCTACGAGCAGTACTTC.

V is TRBV4-1 and J is TRBJ1-1; D unclear. This CDR3 has 12 amino acids. V lost 3 bases and J 3 bases, leaving 5 bases between the germline ends. CDR1 and CDR2 (germline): MGHRA, YSYEKL. For the CDR3, the DNA is TGCGCCAGCAGCCAGGCGTACACTGAAGCTTTCTTT. It specifies CASSQAYTEAFF.

The chain has TRBV20-1 and TRBJ2-7; D remains ambiguous. This CDR3 region has 11 residues. V lost 1 base and J lost 2, with 3 bases in between. Germline values: CDR1 DFQATT, CDR2 SNEGSKA (reference sequence). The CDR3, as DNA: TGCAGTGCTAGAGGGGCCTACGAGCAGTACTTC. This gives the protein CSARGAYEQYF.

This clone is a singleton in its sample. This chain uses TRBV7-2 with TRBJ1-2, with D hard to call. The V gene lost 2 bases and the J gene lost 7 bases, with 14 bases spanning the gap. The CDR3 is 14 residues long. Germline loops: CDR1 SGHTA, CDR2 FQGNSA. The CDR3 protein is CASSLPPFTGGYTF. Here the CDR3 DNA reads TGTGCCAGCAGCTTACCCCCTTTCACCGGTGGCTACACCTTC.

The rearrangement joins TRBV2 to TRBJ1-1; no definite D call. Germline V gene data show CDR1 as SNHLY and CDR2 as FYNNEI. V lost 3 bases to trimming and J lost 0 bases, with 11 bases between them. The CDR3 loop spans 15 amino acids. CDR3 in DNA: TGTGCCAGCAGTGATAGGAAGACCGTGAACACTGAAGCTTTCTTT. Residues: CASSDRKTVNTEAFF.

The chain recombines TRBV6-1 with TRBJ2-5; possibly TRBD1 or TRBD2 for D (5 bases each). Trimming shortened V by 2 bases and J by 1 base, and 20 bases separated the two germline ends. The CDR3 totals 18 residues. CDR1 and CDR2 (germline): MNHNS, SASEGT. CDR3 sequence: CASSESAAAGWVQETQYF. CDR3 DNA: TGTGCCAGCAGTGAATCAGCGGCGGCAGGGTGGGTCCAAGAGACCCAGTACTTC.

The chain joins TRBV2 to TRBJ1-4; D might be TRBD1 (6 bases). This CDR3 is 14 amino acids long. V gave up 11 bases and J gave up 3 bases, with 16 bases separating them. Germline V CDR1 and CDR2: SNHLY, FYNNEI. CDR3 protein: CAGGGAQANEKLFF. The CDR3 DNA reads as TGTGCCGGTGGGGGGGCGCAGGCTAATGAAAAACTGTTTTTT.

The chain has TRBV27 and TRBJ1-4; perhaps TRBD1 as D (5 bases). Trimming took 5 bases from V and 8 from J, leaving 12 bases between them. The CDR3 runs to 13 residues. Looked up from germline, CDR1 is MNHEY and CDR2 is SMNVEV (reference sequence). The DNA for the CDR3 is TGTGCCAGCAGTCGAGGGGTAAGGGAAAAACTGTTTTTT. This codes for CASSRGVREKLFF.

V usage is TRBV5-4 and J usage is TRBJ2-5, with D uncertain. V was trimmed by 4 bases and J by 0 bases, leaving 4 bases between them. Germline V gene sequence: CDR1 SGHNT, CDR2 YYREEE (reference sequence). The CDR3 is 12 residues long. CDR3 residues: CASSRDQETQYF. The CDR3 DNA sequence: TGTGCCAGCAGCAGGGACCAAGAGACCCAGTACTTC.

The CDR3 here is CAISELTDEQFF. The CDR3 region has the DNA TGTGCCATCAGCGAATTGACGGATGAGCAGTTCTTC. This chain links TRBV10-3 with TRBJ2-1; the D is unclear. There are 12 residues in the CDR3. Trimming removed 6 bases from V and 8 bases from J, with 11 bases in between. Germline V CDR1 and CDR2: ENHRY, SYGVKD.

The V call is TRBV10-3, the J call TRBJ1-5, with a weak D call TRBD1 (5 bases). This CDR3 has 15 amino acids. Per germline, CDR1 ENHRY and CDR2 SYGVKD. V dropped 7 bases and J dropped 2 bases, with 15 bases sitting between them. In DNA, the CDR3 is TGTGCCATCATGGGGGGGGAACAGGGCAATCAGCCCCAGCATTTT. Protein: CAIMGGEQGNQPQHF.

The rearrangement links TRBV5-1 to TRBJ1-4; D might be TRBD1 (5 bases). This CDR3 comprises 15 residues. Germline V gives CDR1 SGHRS, CDR2 YFSETQ. Between the trimmed V and J ends, which lost 4 bases and 0 bases, there was a span of 10 bases. CDR3 nucleotides: TGCGCCAGCAGCGGAGGACACTCAACTAATGAAAAACTGTTTTTT. Translating it yields CASSGGHSTNEKLFF. Using reference TRBV5-1 and TRBJ1-4 for the parts outside the CDR3, the full variable domain is KAGVTQTPRYLIKTRGQQVTLSCSPISGHRSVSWYQQTPGQGLQFLFEYFSETQRNKGNFPGRFSGRQFSNSRSEMNVSTLELGDSALYLCASSGGHSTNEKLFFGSGTQLSVL.

This chain connects TRBV4-1 to TRBJ1-1, with a tentative D call TRBD1 (5 bases). The V end lost 1 base, the J end lost 1 base, and 16 bases lay between the germline ends. The CDR3 has 17 residues. Per germline, CDR1 MGHRA and CDR2 YSYEKL. The DNA for the CDR3 is TGCGCCAGCAGCCAAGGGGGGGGTAGGTCTCCGAACACTGAAGCTTTCTTT. It codes for CASSQGGGRSPNTEAFF.

The rearrangement uses TRBV5-4 and TRBJ2-1, with D hard to call. The CDR3 is made up of 16 amino acids. Looked up from germline, CDR1 is SGHNT and CDR2 is YYREEE (reference sequence). V was pared by 0 bases and J by 2 bases, with 12 bases between. This chain's CDR3 is CASSLEIRLAYNEQFF. In DNA, the CDR3 is TGTGCCAGCAGCTTGGAGATCCGGTTGGCCTACAATGAGCAGTTCTTC.

The chain employs TRBV10-3 and TRBJ2-2, with D unresolved. The V gene's germline CDR1 is ENHRY and CDR2 SYGVKD. The V and J ends lost 5 bases and 6 bases respectively, with 13 bases between them. CDR3 length: 14 residues. The CDR3 sequence is CAISQTLGAGELFF. The CDR3, as DNA: TGTGCCATCAGTCAAACTTTGGGCGCCGGGGAGCTGTTTTTT.

The chain employs TRBV21-1 and TRBJ1-1. TRBV21-1 corresponds to a pseudogene. CDR3 size: 13 residues. The CDR3 is CASSNSGNTEAFF. CDR3 DNA sequence: TGTGCCAGCAGCAATTCGGGGAACACTGAAGCTTTCTTT.

The J gene is TRBJ1-1, the V gene TRBV7-9; D is ambiguous. CDR3 length: 12 residues. Per the germline V gene, CDR1 is SEHNR and CDR2 is FQNEAQ (reference sequence). Trimming removed 2 bases at V and 4 bases at J, with 5 bases between. CDR3 sequence: CASSLLSTEAFF. The CDR3, as DNA: TGTGCCAGCAGCTTATTGAGCACTGAAGCTTTCTTT.

J is TRBJ1-6 and V is TRBV4-1, with 9 bases fitting TRBD1. Germline CDR1 reads MGHRA; CDR2 reads YSYEKL. The CDR3 spans 15 residues. V lost 0 bases and J lost 7; bases outside the gene matches: 1. CDR3 loop: CASSQDGQGNSPLHF. In nucleotides, the CDR3 is TGCGCCAGCAGCCAAGACGGACAGGGGAATTCACCCCTCCACTTT.

This chain connects TRBV2 to TRBJ2-3, with 8 bases lining up with TRBD2. The germline V gene has CDR1 SNHLY and CDR2 FYNNEI. The CDR3 covers 14 residues. V shed 6 bases and J 1 base; nucleotides not matched to a gene: 3. The CDR3 DNA follows: TGTGCCAGCAGGGAGACTAGCGGCACAGATACGCAGTATTTT. It specifies CASRETSGTDTQYF. Drawing the rest from reference TRBV2 and TRBJ2-3, the complete variable domain is EPEVTQTPSHQVTQMGQEVILRCVPISNHLYFYWYRQILGQKVEFLVSFYNNEISEKSEIFDDQFSVERPDGSNFTLKIRSTKLEDSAMYFCASRETSGTDTQYFGPGTRLTVL.

V gene TRBV6-4 combines with J gene TRBJ1-2; TRBD1 agrees at 7 bases. V gave up 3 bases and J gave up 4 bases; unmatched junction bases: 8. This CDR3 has 15 amino acids. In germline, CDR1 is MRHNA, CDR2 SNTAGT. The CDR3 loop is CASSDDTGDPYGYTF. The CDR3 DNA reads as TGTGCCAGCAGTGATGACACAGGGGATCCCTATGGCTACACCTTC.

V is TRBV18 and J is TRBJ2-7; possibly TRBD1 for D (5 bases). The V and J ends lost 3 bases and 6 bases respectively, with 15 bases between them. The CDR3 contains 14 residues. The germline V gene has CDR1 KGHSH and CDR2 LQKENI. The CDR3 coding sequence is TGTGCCAGCTCACCTAGGCAGGGTGAAGGCGAGCAGTACTTC. Its translation is CASSPRQGEGEQYF.

The CDR3 here is CASSGWTSGGTDTQYF. The CDR3, as DNA: TGTGCCAGCAGCGGATGGACTAGCGGAGGCACAGATACGCAGTATTTT. This sequence joins TRBV7-9 and TRBJ2-3, with 10 bases identical to TRBD2. J was trimmed by 1 base and V by 5 bases; bases with no gene match: 6. The CDR3 spans 16 residues. Germline V gene lookup returns CDR1 SEHNR and CDR2 FQNEAQ (reference sequence).